Listed below are T cell receptor beta chains from one sample, sequenced in a study of blood T cells in healthy people across ages. In TCRdb, the 5' RACE reads were re-called with MiXCR into one record per CDR3 protein. The sample has roughly 550,000 distinct CDR3 sequences; under 30% are singletons. The same sample was also studied in work on T cells of mothers and their children.

Material for sequencing was blood. The receptors shown here come from a boy younger than 18 in good health. Both conserved end residues are part of each CDR3. D genes are given only for firm matches. Some rows mark clone size as missing; the rest say once, few, many or name a class of expanded clone.

TRBV7-2	few	TRBD1	TRBJ2-7	TGTGCCAGCAGCCTACGGACAGGGGAGATCTACGAGCAGTACTTC	CASSLRTGEIYEQYF
TRBV9	-	TRBD1	TRBJ1-2	TGTGCCAGCACCCCGACAGGGGACCACTATGGCTACACCTTC	CASTPTGDHYGYTF
TRBV2	many	-	TRBJ1-2	TGTGCCAGCAGTGAAGGGTACAACTATGGCTACACCTTC	CASSEGYNYGYTF
TRBV7-2	few	TRBD1	TRBJ2-7	TGTGCCAGCAGCCGTGGGGGGACAGGGTCCTACGAGCAGTACTTC	CASSRGGTGSYEQYF
TRBV20-1	few	TRBD2	TRBJ2-1	TGCAGTGCTTGGGGAAAGCAGACTAGCGGGGGGCCCCCTTCGGTTAATGAGCAGTTCTTC	CSAWGKQTSGGPPSVNEQFF
TRBV20-1	few	TRBD1	TRBJ2-7	TGCAGTGCTAGTGGGGACAGGGGGTATAGCGAGCAGTACTTC	CSASGDRGYSEQYF
TRBV27	few	-	TRBJ1-4	TGTGCCAGCAGTTATTACCGGGCCCTTAATGAAAAACTGTTTTTT	CASSYYRALNEKLFF
TRBV4-3	-	-	TRBJ2-7	TGCGCCAGCAGCCCATCCCAGACAACATCTGGCTACGAGCAGTACTTC	CASSPSQTTSGYEQYF
TRBV28	few	TRBD2	TRBJ2-5	TGTGCCAGCAGTTTAACTAGCGGGACCCAGTACTTC	CASSLTSGTQYF
TRBV7-2	few	-	TRBJ2-5	TGTGCCAGCAGCTTAGTAACGGCGGTAGAGACCCAGTACTTC	CASSLVTAVETQYF
TRBV9	-	-	TRBJ2-1	TGTGCCAGCAGCGTAGGCGGGATACGTTTTAATGAGCAGTTCTTC	CASSVGGIRFNEQFF
TRBV2	-	-	TRBJ1-5	TGTGCCAGCAGTGTTGAGGTTGACCAGCATTTT	CASSVEVDQHF
TRBV28	many	TRBD1	TRBJ2-7	TGCGCCAGCAGCCCGGGACAGGGCTACGAGCAGTACTTC	CASSPGQGYEQYF
TRBV29-1	-	-	TRBJ2-7	TGCAGCGTTGAAGAGGGTTCTAGCGAGCAGTACTTC	CSVEEGSSEQYF
TRBV9	few	TRBD2	TRBJ2-7	TGTGCCAGCAGCGTTACCGGGACTATTAACTACGAGCAGTACTTC	CASSVTGTINYEQYF
TRBV2	few	-	TRBJ2-3	TGTGCCAGCAGGGATCCTTTAGCGACGCAGTATTTT	CASRDPLATQYF
TRBV6-5	-	TRBD2	TRBJ2-5	TGTGCCAGCGGAGGACTAGCGGGAGGGCGGGAGACCCAGTACTTC	CASGGLAGGRETQYF